This passage covers 30 T cell receptor beta chains from one sample sequenced in a study of blood T cell repertoires in COVID-19. Sequencing was performed with immunoSEQ multiplex PCR; in TCRdb, only in-frame clones are kept and a portion is missing. The profile shows 33,000 or so clones, around 90% of them singletons. The sample consisted of peripheral blood. These receptors all stem from a man between 65 and 80 years old with active or convalescent COVID-19.

The rearrangement links TRBV28 to TRBJ2-7; 8 positions match TRBD1. The CDR3 is 15 amino acids. Germline CDR1 and CDR2: MDHEN and SYDVKM. With V trimmed by 5 bases and J by 3 bases, 9 bases remained unmatched. The CDR3 coding sequence is TGTGCCAGCAGTCCATCCGGGACAGGCCACTACGAGCAGTACTTC. Amino acids: CASSPSGTGHYEQYF.

The chain links TRBV3-1 (or the pseudogene TRBV3-2) to TRBJ1-2; tentative D call: TRBD1 (5 bases). The CDR3 totals 13 residues. Trimming pared 5 bases from V and 9 bases from J, leaving 16 bases between. The germline CDR1 and CDR2 sequences are LGHDT and YNNKEL (reference sequence). For the CDR3, the DNA is TGTGCCAGCAGCGTCAGCGGGGGAGGTAGCTACACCTTC. Translated, it gives CASSVSGGGSYTF.

The chain employs TRBV5-1 and TRBJ2-7; 16 nucleotides line up with TRBD2. Germline values: CDR1 SGHRS, CDR2 YFSETQ. The CDR3 runs to 17 residues. J lost 5 bases, V lost 4 bases, and 9 bases had no gene match. CDR3: CASSPGLAGGPRDEQYF. The DNA of the CDR3 is TGCGCCAGCAGCCCGGGACTAGCGGGAGGGCCTCGGGACGAGCAGTACTTC.

V usage is TRBV7-3 and J usage is TRBJ2-2; D uncertain. This CDR3 has 13 residues. Germline CDR1 reads SGHTA; CDR2 reads FQGTGA. The germline V and J ends were trimmed by 2 bases and 6 bases, with 7 bases remaining between them. The CDR3, as DNA: TGTGCCAGCAGCTTACTCGGTTCCGGGGAGCTGTTTTTT. Translated, it gives CASSLLGSGELFF.

The V call is TRBV28, the J call TRBJ1-5, with TRBD1 matching 8 bases. In germline, CDR1 is MDHEN, CDR2 SYDVKM. After removal of 9 bases from V and 3 bases from J, the junction contained 13 bases not matched to a gene. The CDR3 runs to 16 residues. The CDR3 bases are TGTGCCAGTCCACCGGCCGGGACAGGCACCAATCAGCCCCAGCATTTT. Encoded protein: CASPPAGTGTNQPQHF.

The J gene is TRBJ2-7, the V gene TRBV10-1; a weak D match, TRBD1 (5 bases). Looked up from germline, CDR1 is WNHNN and CDR2 is SYGVQD (reference sequence). The CDR3 has 17 residues. Trimming stripped 8 bases from V and 3 bases from J, with 26 bases between. CDR3 amino acids: CASLSPSRQGSIYEQYF. CDR3 in DNA: TGCGCCAGCCTTTCTCCCTCGCGGCAGGGTTCTATCTACGAGCAGTACTTC.

The chain couples TRBV14 to TRBJ1-3; no firm D call. Trimming removed 1 base at V and 0 bases at J, with 4 bases between. Per the germline V gene, CDR1 is SGHDN and CDR2 is FVKESK. The CDR3 totals 14 residues. CDR3 region: CASSQGYSGNTIYF. In nucleotides, the CDR3 is TGTGCCAGCAGCCAAGGCTACTCTGGAAACACCATATATTTT.

This chain uses TRBV11-2 with TRBJ1-6, with 8 positions matching TRBD1. The CDR3 spans 13 residues. V lost 3 bases, J lost 8 bases, and 0 bases stayed unmatched. CDR1 is SGHAT and CDR2 is FQNNGV in the germline V gene. CDR3 nucleotide sequence: TGTGCCAGCAGCTTGACAGGGGATTCACCCCTCCACTTT. Protein sequence: CASSLTGDSPLHF. Full variable domain (remainder filled in from reference TRBV11-2 and TRBJ1-6): EAGVAQSPRYKIIEKRQSVAFWCNPISGHATLYWYQQILGQGPKLLIQFQNNGVVDDSQLPKDRFSAERLKGVDSTLKIQPAKLEDSAVYLCASSLTGDSPLHFGNGTRLTVT.

The V and J genes are TRBV5-3 and TRBJ2-1, with TRBD1 matching over 12 bases. TRBV5-3 is treated as an ORF (open reading frame) with a function not yet certain. The CDR3 sequence is 18 residues long. V was pared by 5 bases and J by 5 bases, with 14 bases of the junction left unmatched. The CDR3 bases are TGTGCCAGAAGTTCCGGGACAGGGGGCGTAAGTCGAAACAATGAGCAGTTCTTC. Translation: CARSSGTGGVSRNNEQFF.

V is TRBV6-5 and J is TRBJ2-7, with 11 bases lining up with TRBD1. The CDR3 contains 15 residues. In germline, CDR1 is MNHEY, CDR2 SVGAGI. After removal of 4 bases from V and 6 bases from J, the junction contained 8 bases not matched to a gene. Here the CDR3 DNA reads TGTGCCAGCAGTTTCGGACAGGGGGCCTCTTCCGAGCAGTACTTC. Translated: CASSFGQGASSEQYF.

This chain connects TRBV5-8 to TRBJ1-4; maybe TRBD1 (6 bases). This CDR3 spans 16 amino acids. Germline lookup yields CDR1 SGHTS and CDR2 YDEGEE. Trimming shortened V by 5 bases and J by 4 bases, and 18 bases separated the two germline ends. The CDR3 loop reads CASRLAGTPNNEKLFF. The CDR3, as DNA: TGTGCCAGCAGACTCGCCGGGACACCGAATAATGAAAAACTGTTTTTT.

The chain employs TRBV6-2 or TRBV6-3 and TRBJ2-3; D remains ambiguous. The CDR3 runs 13 residues. The germline V gene encodes CDR1 MNHEY and CDR2 SVGEGT. V was shortened by 0 bases and J by 4 bases, with 5 bases between the two germline ends. The CDR3 protein is CASSYSRADTQYF. The CDR3 DNA sequence: TGTGCCAGCAGTTACTCGAGAGCAGATACGCAGTATTTT.

V gene TRBV6-6 combines with J gene TRBJ2-7, with D uncertain. CDR3 length: 15 amino acids. Germline V gives CDR1 MNHNY, CDR2 SVGAGI (reference sequence). V was pared by 5 bases and J by 3 bases, with 17 bases between. As DNA, the CDR3 is TGTGCCAGCAGTGCCCCCGAGATCGGGTACTACGAGCAGTACTTC. Protein: CASSAPEIGYYEQYF.

V and J are TRBV10-3 and TRBJ2-3; 15 nucleotides line up with TRBD2. CDR3 length equals 17 residues. From germline, CDR1 is ENHRY and CDR2 SYGVKD. V lost 4 bases to trimming and J lost 4 bases; unmatched junction nucleotides: 6. CDR3 sequence (DNA): TGTGCCATCAGTGGCCCCGGACTAGCGGGAGGGCCAGATACGCAGTATTTT. This codes for CAISGPGLAGGPDTQYF.

J is TRBJ1-2 and V is TRBV6-5; D gene uncertain. The CDR3 has 12 residues. Trimming stripped 7 bases from V and 0 bases from J, with 6 bases between. CDR1 is MNHEY, CDR2 SVGAGI, per germline. Written as DNA, the CDR3 is TGTGCCAGCACGAGAGCTAACTATGGCTACACCTTC. Translation gives CASTRANYGYTF.

This chain joins TRBV5-6 and TRBJ1-2; the D is unclear. Germline V CDR1 and CDR2: SGHDT, YYEEEE. V was cut by 1 base and J by 3 bases, with 7 bases left in between. CDR3 length: 13 amino acids. The CDR3 nucleotides are TGTGCCAGCAGCTTGCAGGAATACTATGGCTACACCTTC. This sequence encodes CASSLQEYYGYTF.

The chain employs TRBV2 and TRBJ1-2; D remains unclear. The V end lost 7 bases, the J end lost 4 bases, and 13 bases lay between the germline ends. Germline V lookup: CDR1 SNHLY, CDR2 FYNNEI. This CDR3 is 13 amino acids long. CDR3 region: CASNRTGSYGYTF. The DNA for the CDR3 is TGTGCCAGCAATAGGACGGGGAGCTATGGCTACACCTTC. The full variable domain, in which reference TRBV2 and TRBJ1-2 provide the parts outside the CDR3, is EPEVTQTPSHQVTQMGQEVILRCVPISNHLYFYWYRQILGQKVEFLVSFYNNEISEKSEIFDDQFSVERPDGSNFTLKIRSTKLEDSAMYFCASNRTGSYGYTFGSGTRLTVV.

The chain has TRBV19 and TRBJ1-2; D gene uncertain. The CDR3 runs 14 residues. The germline V and J ends were trimmed by 4 bases and 5 bases, with 14 bases remaining between them. Per the germline V gene, CDR1 is LNHDA and CDR2 is SQIVND (reference sequence). The CDR3 nucleotides read TGTGCCAGTAGTAAAGGGAGCTCCCTTTATGGCTACACCTTC. Translation gives CASSKGSSLYGYTF.

The chain couples TRBV19 to TRBJ1-5; TRBD1 matches 9 bases. The CDR3 is made up of 14 amino acids. After removal of 4 bases from V and 4 bases from J, the junction contained 2 bases not matched to a gene. CDR1 is LNHDA, CDR2 SQIVND, per germline (reference sequence). In DNA, the CDR3 is TGTGCCAGTAGTACGGACAGGGGTAATCAGCCCCAGCATTTT. Its protein product is CASSTDRGNQPQHF.

This chain uses TRBV6-4 with TRBJ1-2; D is unclear. Trimming took 5 bases from V and 4 from J, leaving 11 bases between them. There are 13 residues in the CDR3. Germline CDR1 and CDR2: MRHNA and SNTAGT. The CDR3 nucleotides are TGTGCCAGCAGTCCAACGGGGTCCTATGGCTACACCTTC. The encoded protein is CASSPTGSYGYTF.

The chain recombines TRBV28 with TRBJ1-5, with 7 bases lining up with TRBD1. With 5 bases clipped from V and 4 bases from J, the junction kept 8 bases outside the gene matches. Germline values: CDR1 MDHEN, CDR2 SYDVKM. CDR3 length: 15 amino acids. The CDR3 sequence: CASSPQQGYNQPQHF. The CDR3 DNA sequence: TGTGCCAGCAGTCCCCAACAGGGGTATAATCAGCCCCAGCATTTT.

The chain recombines TRBV18 with TRBJ1-3; TRBD1 matches 9 bases. Looked up from germline, CDR1 is KGHSH and CDR2 is LQKENI. This CDR3 spans 16 amino acids. The V segment lost 3 bases and the J segment 2 bases; nucleotides outside the gene matches: 5. Here the CDR3 DNA reads TGTGCCAGCTCACCTTTCCGGGACAGGGCTGGAAACACCATATATTTT. Its protein is CASSPFRDRAGNTIYF.

The J gene is TRBJ2-7, the V gene TRBV11-2; 10 bases map to TRBD1. J was trimmed by 3 bases and V by 1 base; bases with no gene match: 0. Germline V gene data show CDR1 as SGHAT and CDR2 as FQNNGV. The CDR3 is 14 residues long. As DNA, the CDR3 is TGTGCCAGCAGCTTAGGGACAGGGGGCTACGAGCAGTACTTC. Encoded protein: CASSLGTGGYEQYF.

This clone was seen a few times. The J gene is TRBJ2-7, the V gene TRBV19, with D possibly being TRBD1 (6 bases). The CDR3 extends over 13 amino acids. The germline gives CDR1 LNHDA, CDR2 SQIVND (reference sequence). Trimming stripped 1 base from V and 3 bases from J, with 7 bases between. This CDR3 is CASSIAQGYEQYF. CDR3 nucleotides: TGTGCCAGTAGTATAGCACAGGGCTACGAGCAGTACTTC.

The gene calls are TRBV7-2 and TRBJ1-1, with TRBD1 matching 7 bases. J was trimmed by 7 bases and V by 5 bases; bases with no gene match: 7. CDR3 length: 13 residues. CDR1 is SGHTA and CDR2 is FQGNSA in the germline V gene. The DNA for the CDR3 is TGTGCCAGCAGCAAGGGCCGGGACAGTGAAGCTTTCTTT. This translates into CASSKGRDSEAFF.

V is TRBV27 and J is TRBJ1-2; D is perhaps TRBD1 (6 bases). From germline, CDR1 is MNHEY and CDR2 SMNVEV (reference sequence). V was pared by 3 bases and J by 8 bases, with 13 bases between. The CDR3 sequence is 13 residues long. The CDR3 spells CASSFGGAEGYTF. CDR3 coding DNA: TGTGCCAGCAGTTTCGGGGGGGCGGAGGGCTACACCTTC.

The chain has TRBV19 and TRBJ1-1; possible D gene TRBD1, 5 bases. Germline loops: CDR1 LNHDA, CDR2 SQIVND (reference sequence). The CDR3 has 17 amino acids. V lost 6 bases and J lost 1, with 21 bases in between. The CDR3, as DNA: TGTGCCAGTAGAACCGGGGCAGGGCGGAGGGGGAACACTGAAGCTTTCTTT. This translates into CASRTGAGRRGNTEAFF. Supplemented by reference TRBV19 and TRBJ1-1, the full variable domain reads DGGITQSPKYLFRKEGQNVTLSCEQNLNHDAMYWYRQDPGQGLRLIYYSQIVNDFQKGDIAEGYSVSREKKESFPLTVTSAQKNPTAFYLCASRTGAGRRGNTEAFFGQGTRLTVV.

The rearrangement links TRBV30 to TRBJ1-2; 7 bases are a match to TRBD1. From germline, CDR1 is GTSNPN and CDR2 SVGIG (reference sequence). The CDR3 extends over 14 amino acids. V lost 3 bases, J lost 3 bases, and 7 bases stayed unmatched. CDR3 coding DNA: TGTGCCTGGAGCCCTTACAGGGGTGACTATGGCTACACCTTC. Translating it yields CAWSPYRGDYGYTF.

This clone turned up a few times. CDR3 sequence: CASSLIGESLFF. Written as DNA, the CDR3 is TGTGCCAGCAGTTTAATTGGGGAGTCTCTGTTTTTT. This chain uses TRBV12-3 or TRBV12-4 with TRBJ1-4, with unresolved D. Trimming removed 2 bases from V and 14 bases from J, with 12 bases in between. This CDR3 has 12 residues.

This clone turned up a few times. The J gene is TRBJ2-1, the V gene TRBV4-3, with 7 bases aligning to TRBD2. The V gene end was trimmed by 2 bases and the J gene end by 3 bases; junction bases not matched to a gene: 4. CDR3 length: 15 residues. The germline gives CDR1 LGHNA, CDR2 YSLEER. The CDR3 coding sequence is TGCGCCAGCAGCCAAAGGGACTACCACTACAATGAGCAGTTCTTC. Its translation is CASSQRDYHYNEQFF.